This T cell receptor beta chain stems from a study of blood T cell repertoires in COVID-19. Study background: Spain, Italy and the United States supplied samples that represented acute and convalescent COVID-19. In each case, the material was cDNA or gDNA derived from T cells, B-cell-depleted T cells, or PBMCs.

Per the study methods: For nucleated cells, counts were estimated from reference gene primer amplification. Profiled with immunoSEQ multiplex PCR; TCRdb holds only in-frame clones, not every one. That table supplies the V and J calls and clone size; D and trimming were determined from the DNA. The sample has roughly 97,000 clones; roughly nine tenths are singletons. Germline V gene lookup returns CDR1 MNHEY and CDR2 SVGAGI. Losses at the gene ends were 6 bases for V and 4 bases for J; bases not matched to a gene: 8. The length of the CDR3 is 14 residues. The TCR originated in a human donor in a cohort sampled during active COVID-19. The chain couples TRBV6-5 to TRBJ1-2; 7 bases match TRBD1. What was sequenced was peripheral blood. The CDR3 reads CASSLDREAYGYTF. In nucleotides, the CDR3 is TGTGCCAGCAGCTTAGACAGGGAGGCCTATGGCTACACCTTC.